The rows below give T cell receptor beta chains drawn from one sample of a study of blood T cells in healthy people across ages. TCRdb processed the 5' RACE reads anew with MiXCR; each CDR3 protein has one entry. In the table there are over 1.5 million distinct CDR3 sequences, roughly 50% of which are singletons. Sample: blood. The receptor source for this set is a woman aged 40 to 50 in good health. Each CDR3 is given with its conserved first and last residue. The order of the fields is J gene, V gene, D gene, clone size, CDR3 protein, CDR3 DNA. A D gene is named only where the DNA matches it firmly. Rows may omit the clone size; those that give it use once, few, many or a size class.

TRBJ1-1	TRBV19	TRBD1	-	CASLRRGQGTEAFF	TGTGCCAGTCTAAGGAGGGGGCAGGGCACTGAAGCTTTCTTT
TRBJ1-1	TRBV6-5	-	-	CASSYSGESWAEAFF	TGTGCCAGCAGTTATTCAGGGGAGAGTTGGGCTGAAGCTTTCTTT
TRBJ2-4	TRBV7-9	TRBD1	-	CASSQGQGPVGNIQYF	TGTGCCAGCAGCCAGGGACAGGGACCCGTGGGAAACATTCAGTACTTC
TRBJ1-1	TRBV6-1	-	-	CASSKQGTISTEAFF	TGTGCCAGCAGTAAACAGGGTACGATTAGCACTGAAGCTTTCTTT
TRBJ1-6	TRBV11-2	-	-	CASSLFQAYNSPLHF	TGTGCCAGCAGCTTATTCCAAGCCTATAATTCACCCCTCCACTTT
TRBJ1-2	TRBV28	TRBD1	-	CASSLFRQGVNYGYTF	TGTGCCAGCAGTTTATTTCGGCAGGGGGTTAACTATGGCTACACCTTC
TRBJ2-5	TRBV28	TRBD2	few	CASSLQLAGGLETQYF	TGTGCCAGCAGTTTGCAACTAGCGGGGGGGCTGGAGACCCAGTACTTC
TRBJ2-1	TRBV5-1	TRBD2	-	CASSLALGLAGINEQFF	TGCGCCAGCAGCCTGGCCCTGGGACTAGCGGGGATAAATGAGCAGTTCTTC
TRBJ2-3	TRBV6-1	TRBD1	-	CASSERGGSSTDTQYF	TGTGCCAGCAGTGAACGAGGGGGCTCGAGCACAGATACGCAGTATTTT
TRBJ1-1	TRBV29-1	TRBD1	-	CSVQGGKIGAFF	TGCAGCGTCCAGGGGGGGAAGATCGGAGCTTTCTTT
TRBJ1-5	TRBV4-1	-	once	CASSHGGEGTQPQHF	TGCGCCAGCAGCCACGGAGGGGAGGGTACTCAGCCCCAGCATTTT
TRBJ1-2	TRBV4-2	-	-	CASSQVAAGVNYGYTF	TGTGCCAGCAGCCAAGTAGCCGCGGGGGTAAACTATGGCTACACCTTC
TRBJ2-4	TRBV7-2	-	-	CASSLGSATRRNIQYF	TGTGCCAGCAGCTTAGGGTCGGCGACCCGTCGGAACATTCAGTACTTC
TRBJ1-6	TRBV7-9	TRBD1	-	CASSLAPTGVNSSLHF	TGTGCCAGCAGCTTAGCGCCGACAGGGGTCAATTCATCCCTCCACTTT
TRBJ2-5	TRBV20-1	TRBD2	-	CSAEGRAGNETQYF	TGCAGTGCCGAGGGCCGAGCGGGGAATGAGACCCAGTACTTC
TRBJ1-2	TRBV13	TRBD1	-	CASSSRQGIGYGYTF	TGTGCCAGCAGCTCCAGACAGGGGATCGGCTATGGCTACACCTTC
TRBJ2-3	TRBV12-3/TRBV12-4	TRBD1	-	CASTRQGRVGADTQYF	TGTGCCAGCACCCGACAGGGCCGTGTTGGCGCAGATACGCAGTATTTT
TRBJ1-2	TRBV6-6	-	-	CASNLRSEANYGYTF	TGTGCCAGCAACCTCCGATCGGAGGCGAACTATGGCTACACCTTC
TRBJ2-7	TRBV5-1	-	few	CASSRPGARGEQYF	TGCGCCAGCAGCCGCCCGGGAGCTAGAGGCGAGCAGTACTTC
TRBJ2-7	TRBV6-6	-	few	CASSYGASLYEQYF	TGTGCCAGCAGTTACGGGGCCTCTTTATACGAGCAGTACTTC
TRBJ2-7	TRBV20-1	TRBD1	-	CSAMTGDYSYEQYF	TGCAGTGCTATGACAGGGGATTATTCCTACGAGCAGTACTTC
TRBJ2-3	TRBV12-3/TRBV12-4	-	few	CASSRPGRSQDTQYF	TGTGCCAGCAGTCGACCCGGGAGATCTCAAGATACGCAGTATTTT
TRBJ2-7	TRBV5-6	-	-	CASSFKVTDSYEQYF	TGTGCCAGCAGCTTTAAGGTTACGGACTCCTACGAGCAGTACTTC
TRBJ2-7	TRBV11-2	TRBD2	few	CASSSSAGGYEQYF	TGTGCCAGCAGCTCTTCGGCGGGGGGGTACGAGCAGTACTTC
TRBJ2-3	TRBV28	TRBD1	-	CASSWGQGFADTQYF	TGTGCCAGCAGTTGGGGACAGGGTTTCGCAGATACGCAGTATTTT
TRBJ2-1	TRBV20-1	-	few	CSAAGSNEQFF	TGCAGTGCCGCAGGGTCCAATGAGCAGTTCTTC
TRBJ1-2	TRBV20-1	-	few	CSAIPGLYGYTF	TGCAGTGCTATACCAGGGCTCTATGGCTACACCTTC
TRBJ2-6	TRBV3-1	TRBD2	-	CASSQVQLAGGHGANVLTF	TGTGCCAGCAGCCAAGTTCAACTAGCGGGGGGGCATGGGGCCAACGTCCTGACTTTC
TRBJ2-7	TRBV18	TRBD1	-	CASSPRQGLSYEQYF	TGTGCCAGCTCACCTCGACAGGGCCTCTCCTACGAGCAGTACTTC
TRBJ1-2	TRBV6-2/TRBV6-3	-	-	CASRKTLRRGLGGYTF	TGTGCCAGCAGGAAAACCTTACGCAGGGGACTAGGTGGCTACACCTTC
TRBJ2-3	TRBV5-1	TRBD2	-	CASSLGLAGGPSTDTQYF	TGTGCCAGCAGCCTGGGACTAGCGGGAGGACCTAGCACAGATACGCAGTATTTT
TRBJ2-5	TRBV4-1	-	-	CASSQESAHDRTQYF	TGCGCCAGCAGCCAAGAAAGTGCCCACGATCGGACCCAGTACTTC
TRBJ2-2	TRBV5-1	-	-	CASSLDVGKTGELFF	TGCGCCAGCAGCTTGGATGTGGGGAAGACCGGGGAGCTGTTTTTT
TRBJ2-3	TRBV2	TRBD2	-	CASSEQGLAGSTDTQYF	TGTGCCAGCAGTGAACAGGGACTAGCGGGGAGCACAGATACGCAGTATTTT
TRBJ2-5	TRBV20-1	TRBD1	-	CSASDAGTGGDEQYF	TGCAGTGCTAGTGACGCCGGGACAGGGGGCGATGAGCAGTACTTC
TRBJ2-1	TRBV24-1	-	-	CATTRDGYNEQFF	TGTGCCACCACCAGAGACGGCTACAATGAGCAGTTCTTC
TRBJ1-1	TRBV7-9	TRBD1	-	CASSLVRGQNTEAFF	TGTGCCAGCAGCCTAGTCAGGGGGCAGAACACTGAAGCTTTCTTT
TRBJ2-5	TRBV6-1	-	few	CASQFQGQPTQYF	TGTGCCAGTCAATTTCAGGGCCAGCCGACCCAGTACTTC
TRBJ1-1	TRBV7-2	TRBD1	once	CASSLGDRGGEAFF	TGTGCCAGCAGCTTAGGGGACAGGGGAGGTGAAGCTTTCTTT
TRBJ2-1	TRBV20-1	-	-	CSANGVRSYNEQFF	TGCAGTGCTAACGGGGTTAGGTCCTACAATGAGCAGTTCTTC
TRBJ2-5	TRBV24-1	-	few	CATSDPGTQETQYF	TGTGCCACCAGTGACCCCGGGACACAAGAGACCCAGTACTTC
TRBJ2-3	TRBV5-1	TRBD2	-	CASNDKRGRSSTDTQYF	TGCGCCAGCAACGACAAGCGGGGTAGAAGTAGCACAGATACGCAGTATTTT
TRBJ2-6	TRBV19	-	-	CASSIDRGAAGANVLTF	TGTGCCAGTAGTATAGACAGGGGAGCGGCTGGGGCCAACGTCCTGACTTTC
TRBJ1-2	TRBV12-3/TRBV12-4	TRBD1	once	CASSSPGQPFYGYTF	TGTGCCAGCAGCTCACCGGGACAGCCTTTCTATGGCTACACCTTC
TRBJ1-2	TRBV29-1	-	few	CSVGSGSIPNYGYTF	TGCAGCGTTGGATCAGGGAGTATCCCTAACTATGGCTACACCTTC
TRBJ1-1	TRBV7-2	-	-	CASSNQRHTEAFF	TGTGCCAGCAGCAACCAGCGCCACACTGAAGCTTTCTTT
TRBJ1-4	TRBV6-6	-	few	CASSSEKLFF	TGTGCCAGCAGTTCTGAAAAACTGTTTTTT
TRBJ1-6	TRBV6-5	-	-	CASSYLGNSHNSPLHF	TGTGCCAGCAGTTACCTAGGCAACTCCCATAATTCACCCCTCCACTTT
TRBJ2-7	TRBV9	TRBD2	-	CASSVALAGGNEQYF	TGTGCCAGCAGCGTAGCACTAGCGGGGGGGAATGAGCAGTACTTC
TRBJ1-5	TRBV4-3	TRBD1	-	CASSQDRGQSNQPQHF	TGCGCCAGCAGCCAAGATAGGGGGCAGAGCAATCAGCCCCAGCATTTT
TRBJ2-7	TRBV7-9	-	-	CASSPPANSPTNYEQYF	TGTGCCAGCAGCCCCCCCGCTAATAGCCCGACGAATTACGAGCAGTACTTC
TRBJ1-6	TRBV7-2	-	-	CASSLVGGGARNSPLHF	TGTGCCAGCAGCTTAGTGGGAGGGGGGGCGCGTAATTCACCCCTCCACTTT
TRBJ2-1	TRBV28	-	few	CASMLDFSEQFF	TGTGCCAGCATGTTGGATTTCAGTGAGCAGTTCTTC
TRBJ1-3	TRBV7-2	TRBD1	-	CASSSSGQPSNSGNTIYF	TGTGCCAGCAGCTCATCGGGACAGCCCTCCAACTCTGGAAACACCATATATTTT
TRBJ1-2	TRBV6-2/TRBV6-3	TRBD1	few	CASRPGQGRNYGYTF	TGTGCCAGCAGGCCGGGACAGGGAAGGAACTATGGCTACACCTTC
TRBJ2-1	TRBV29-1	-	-	CSVEPGGEQFF	TGCAGCGTTGAACCCGGTGGTGAGCAGTTCTTC
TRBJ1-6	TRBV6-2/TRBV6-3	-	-	CASCLLNSPPHF	TGTGCCAGCTGCCTACTGAATTCACCCCCCCACTTT
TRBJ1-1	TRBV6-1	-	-	CASSEAYGEAFF	TGTGCCAGCAGTGAAGCGTATGGGGAAGCTTTCTTT
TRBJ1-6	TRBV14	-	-	CASSPRSYNSPLHF	TGTGCCAGCAGCCCTCGGTCCTATAATTCACCCCTCCACTTT